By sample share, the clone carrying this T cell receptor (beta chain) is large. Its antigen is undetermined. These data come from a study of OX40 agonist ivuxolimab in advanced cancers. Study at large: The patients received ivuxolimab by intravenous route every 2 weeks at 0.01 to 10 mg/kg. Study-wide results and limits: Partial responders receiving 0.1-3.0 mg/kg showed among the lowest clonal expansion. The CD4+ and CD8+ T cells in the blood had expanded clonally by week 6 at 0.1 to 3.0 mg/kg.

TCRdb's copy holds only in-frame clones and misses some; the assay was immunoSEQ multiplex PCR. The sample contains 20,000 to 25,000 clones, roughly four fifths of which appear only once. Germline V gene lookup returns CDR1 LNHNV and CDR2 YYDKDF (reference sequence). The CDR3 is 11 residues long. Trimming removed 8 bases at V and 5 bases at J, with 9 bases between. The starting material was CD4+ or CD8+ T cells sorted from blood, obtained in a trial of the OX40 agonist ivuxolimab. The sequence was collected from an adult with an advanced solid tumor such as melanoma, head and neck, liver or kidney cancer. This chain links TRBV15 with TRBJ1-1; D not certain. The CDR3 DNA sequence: TGTGCCACCCGTGCGAGTACTGAAGCTTTCTTT. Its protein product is CATRASTEAFF.